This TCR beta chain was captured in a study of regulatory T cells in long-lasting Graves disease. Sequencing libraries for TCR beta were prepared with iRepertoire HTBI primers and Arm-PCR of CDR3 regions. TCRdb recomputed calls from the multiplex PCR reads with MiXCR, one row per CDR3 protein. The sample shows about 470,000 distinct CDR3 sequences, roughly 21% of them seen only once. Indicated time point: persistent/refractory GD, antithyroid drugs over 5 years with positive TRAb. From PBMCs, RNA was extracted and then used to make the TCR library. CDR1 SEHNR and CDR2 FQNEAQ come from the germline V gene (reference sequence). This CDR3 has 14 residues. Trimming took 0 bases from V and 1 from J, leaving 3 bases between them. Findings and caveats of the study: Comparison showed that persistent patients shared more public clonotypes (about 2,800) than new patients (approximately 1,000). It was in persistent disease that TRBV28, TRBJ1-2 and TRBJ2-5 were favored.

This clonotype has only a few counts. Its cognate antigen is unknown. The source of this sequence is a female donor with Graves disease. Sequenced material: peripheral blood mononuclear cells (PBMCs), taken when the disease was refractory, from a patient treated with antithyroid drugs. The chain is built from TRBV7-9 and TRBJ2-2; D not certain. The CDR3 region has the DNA TGTGCCAGCAGCTTAGCCAAGAACACCGGGGAGCTGTTTTTT. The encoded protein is CASSLAKNTGELFF.